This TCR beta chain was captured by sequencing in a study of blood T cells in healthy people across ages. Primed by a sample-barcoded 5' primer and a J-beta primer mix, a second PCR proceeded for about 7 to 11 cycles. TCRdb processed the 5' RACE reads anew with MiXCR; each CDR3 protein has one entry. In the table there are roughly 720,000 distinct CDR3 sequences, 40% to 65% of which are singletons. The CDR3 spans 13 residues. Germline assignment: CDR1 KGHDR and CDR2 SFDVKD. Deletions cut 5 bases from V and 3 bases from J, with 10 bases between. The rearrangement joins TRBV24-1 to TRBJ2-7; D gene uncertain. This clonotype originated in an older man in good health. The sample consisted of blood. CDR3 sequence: CATSAGILYEQYF. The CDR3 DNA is TGTGCCACCAGTGCTGGGATTCTCTACGAGCAGTACTTC.